The 28 T cell receptor beta chains given below trace back to one sample, sequenced in a study of cytomegalovirus exposure and HLA in healthy donors. The study ran its PCR with 60 Vbeta and 13 Jbeta primers. Produced via immunoSEQ multiplex PCR; TCRdb's table is partial and in-frame only. The sample contains under 200,000 clones, over 75% of which appear only once. Sequenced material: PBMCs. Receptors originate from a man in his late teens or twenties in good health and CMV-seropositive.

V usage is TRBV5-1 and J usage is TRBJ2-2; 7 bases are a match to TRBD1. There are 15 residues in the CDR3. V trimming: 0 bases; J trimming: 4 bases; junction bases outside the gene matches: 3. Germline lookup yields CDR1 SGHRS and CDR2 YFSETQ. In DNA, the CDR3 is TGCGCCAGCAGCTTGGGGGGACAGATCACCGGGGAGCTGTTTTTT. It specifies CASSLGGQITGELFF.

This rearrangement joins TRBV6-1 to TRBJ1-2; 7 bases are a match to TRBD1. The trim removed 6 bases at V and 2 bases at J, leaving 6 bases unmatched. The CDR3 sequence is 14 residues long. Looked up from germline, CDR1 is MNHNS and CDR2 is SASEGT. The CDR3 here is CASRSMGQNYGYTF. CDR3 coding DNA: TGTGCCAGCAGATCGATGGGACAGAACTATGGCTACACCTTC.

The chain links TRBV5-4 to TRBJ2-2; the D is unclear. Germline V gives CDR1 SGHNT, CDR2 YYREEE (reference sequence). CDR3 length: 16 amino acids. V lost 3 bases to trimming and J lost 4 bases, with 16 bases between them. The CDR3 loop is CASSSMGLYGTGELFF. As DNA, the CDR3 is TGTGCCAGCAGCTCTATGGGCCTATACGGCACCGGGGAGCTGTTTTTT. The variable domain in full, with the rest retrieved from reference TRBV5-4 and TRBJ2-2, is ETGVTQSPTHLIKTRGQQVTLRCSSQSGHNTVSWYQQALGQGPQFIFQYYREEENGRGNFPPRFSGLQFPNYSSELNVNALELDDSALYLCASSSMGLYGTGELFFGEGSRLTVL.

The chain has TRBV6-7 and TRBJ2-3; 7 nucleotides agree with TRBD1. TRBV6-7 is annotated as an ORF whose role is uncertain. The V gene end was trimmed by 0 bases and the J gene end by 5 bases; junction bases not matched to a gene: 11. CDR3 size: 17 residues. As DNA, the CDR3 is TGTGCCAGCAGTTACTCGATGGGCACAGGGGATGGAGATACGCAGTATTTT. Translation gives CASSYSMGTGDGDTQYF.

DNA for the CDR3: TGCGCCAGCAGCTTGGTTGGCGGAAATCAAGAGACCCAGTACTTC. Encoded protein: CASSLVGGNQETQYF. This chain links TRBV5-1 with TRBJ2-5; no reliable D call. This CDR3 contains 15 residues. Trimming pared 0 bases from V and 2 bases from J, leaving 11 bases between. From germline, CDR1 is SGHRS and CDR2 YFSETQ.

Concerning this clone itself: The junction does not match germline at one end; this may be a read error. The chain links TRBV7-9 to TRBJ2-1; a weak D match, TRBD2 (6 bases). There are 12 residues in the CDR3. The V gene's germline CDR1 is SEHNR and CDR2 FQNEAQ (reference sequence). CDR3 sequence (DNA): TGTTCCAGCAGCCGCGGAGGGGATGAGCAGTTCTTC. Translation: CSSSRGGDEQFF.

In the case of this clone: Since no conserved phenylalanine or tryptophan closes the CDR3, a read error is the likely cause. The DNA is left out, because the CDR3 cannot be placed on it with certainty; the CDR3 is given as TCRdb lists it. The chain links TRBV4-1 to TRBJ1-3; the table's D gene call, TRBD1, was not cross checked with the DNA. The CDR3 comprises 11 residues, both ends counted. Germline V gives CDR1 MGHRA, CDR2 YSYEKL. CDR3 region: CASSRRDSQTS.

About this clone itself: This CDR3 is also generated by other DNA sequences in the sample. The chain is built from TRBV30 and TRBJ1-5; D is unclear. CDR1 is GTSNPN and CDR2 is SVGIG in the germline V gene (reference sequence). The germline V and J ends were trimmed by 3 bases and 2 bases, with 8 bases remaining between them. CDR3 length: 13 residues. This chain's CDR3 is CAWSPQGNQPQHF. DNA of the CDR3: TGTGCCTGGAGCCCTCAGGGCAATCAGCCCCAGCATTTT.

The CDR3 reads CASSQDSDTQYF. CDR3 DNA sequence: TGTGCCAGCAGCCAAGATTCGGATACGCAGTATTTT. V and J are TRBV14 and TRBJ2-3; unclear D gene. From germline, CDR1 is SGHDN and CDR2 FVKESK. The CDR3 contains 12 residues. The V end lost 0 bases, the J end lost 6 bases, and 4 bases lay between the germline ends.

This chain links TRBV4-1 with TRBJ2-5; D unclear. Trimming stripped 6 bases from V and 0 bases from J, with 5 bases between. The CDR3 runs to 12 residues. The germline V gene encodes CDR1 MGHRA and CDR2 YSYEKL. The CDR3: CASSQNQETQYF. In DNA, the CDR3 is TGCGCCAGCAGTCAGAACCAAGAGACCCAGTACTTC.

Only a few counts were recorded for this clone. V usage is TRBV12-5 and J usage is TRBJ2-3; the D gene is possibly TRBD2 (6 bases). CDR1 LGHNT and CDR2 FRNRAP come from the germline V gene. The CDR3 is 16 amino acids. V was clipped by 7 bases and J by 3 bases, with 20 bases between them. As DNA, the CDR3 is TGTGCTAGTGTTTGGCCGTGGCGGGGATGGACAGATACGCAGTATTTT. Residues: CASVWPWRGWTDTQYF.

The chain links TRBV7-9 to TRBJ2-7; D remains unclear. Trimming removed 1 base at V and 0 bases at J, with 13 bases between. The CDR3 extends over 16 amino acids. Per germline, CDR1 SEHNR and CDR2 FQNEAQ (reference sequence). The chain's CDR3 is CASSLGGRATSYEQYF. CDR3 coding DNA: TGTGCCAGCAGCTTAGGTGGGCGAGCCACCTCCTACGAGCAGTACTTC.

The V gene is TRBV27, the J gene TRBJ2-4; D may be TRBD1 (6 bases). The V end was cut by 3 bases, the J end by 8 bases, with 17 bases between. Germline lookup yields CDR1 MNHEY and CDR2 SMNVEV (reference sequence). The CDR3 has 15 amino acids. CDR3 DNA: TGTGCCAGCAGTTTGGGGACACCCTATGGGGACATTCAGTACTTC. It translates to CASSLGTPYGDIQYF.

The chain links TRBV14 to TRBJ2-3, with D unresolved. The CDR3 is made up of 11 amino acids. Trimming took 0 bases from V and 12 from J, leaving 7 bases between them. CDR1 is SGHDN, CDR2 FVKESK, per germline. CDR3 in DNA: TGTGCCAGCAGCCAAGAGTTCACACAGTATTTT. This codes for CASSQEFTQYF.

This chain connects TRBV11-2 to TRBJ1-1; 7 bases map to TRBD1. CDR1 SGHAT and CDR2 FQNNGV come from the germline V gene. This CDR3 contains 14 residues. V was pared by 3 bases and J by 4 bases, with 5 bases of the junction left unmatched. The CDR3 DNA reads as TGTGCCAGCAGCTTGACAGGGCCGAGCACTGAAGCTTTCTTT. Translated, it gives CASSLTGPSTEAFF.

The V and J genes are TRBV19 and TRBJ2-7; 10 positions agree with TRBD1. J gave up 3 bases and V 5 bases, and 7 bases lay outside the gene matches. The germline CDR1 and CDR2 sequences are LNHDA and SQIVND (reference sequence). CDR3 length: 15 residues. This chain's CDR3 is CASSPRDRGFYEQYF. The CDR3 coding sequence is TGTGCCAGTAGTCCCCGGGACAGGGGCTTCTACGAGCAGTACTTC.

CDR3 loop: CASSPRTGHYNEQFF. The CDR3 DNA reads TGTGCCAGCAGCCCCCGGACAGGGCACTACAATGAGCAGTTCTTC. The chain uses TRBV7-2 and TRBJ2-1, with TRBD1 matching over 8 bases. This CDR3 is 15 amino acids long. CDR1 and CDR2 from the germline V gene are SGHTA and FQGNSA. After removal of 5 bases from V and 3 bases from J, the junction contained 6 bases not matched to a gene.

The V gene is TRBV7-2, the J gene TRBJ1-6; D uncertain. The CDR3 covers 14 residues. Germline CDR1 and CDR2: SGHTA and FQGNSA. Trimming cost V 2 bases and J 2 bases, with 4 bases left between them. DNA for the CDR3: TGTGCCAGCAGCTTAATCGCCTATAATTCACCCCTCCACTTT. Its translation is CASSLIAYNSPLHF.

The J gene is TRBJ1-1, the V gene TRBV27; 7 nucleotides line up with TRBD1. Germline values: CDR1 MNHEY, CDR2 SMNVEV (reference sequence). The trim removed 7 bases at V and 3 bases at J, leaving 8 bases unmatched. The length of the CDR3 is 14 residues. The chain's CDR3 is CASNLHRGHTEAFF. The CDR3 DNA sequence: TGTGCCAGCAATCTACACAGGGGACACACTGAAGCTTTCTTT.

The sample holds one count of this clone. The chain links TRBV12-5 to TRBJ2-1, with 11 bases that match TRBD2. The germline CDR1 and CDR2 sequences are LGHNT and FRNRAP. Losses at the gene ends were 1 base for V and 2 bases for J; bases not matched to a gene: 16. This CDR3 has 21 residues. The chain's CDR3 is CASGLDPAKTSGEKAYNEQFF. The CDR3, as DNA: TGTGCTAGTGGTTTGGACCCTGCCAAGACTAGCGGGGAAAAAGCCTACAATGAGCAGTTCTTC.

J is TRBJ1-2 and V is TRBV27; the match to TRBD1 covers 7 bases. The germline V gene encodes CDR1 MNHEY and CDR2 SMNVEV (reference sequence). This CDR3 is built from 15 residues. V shed 0 bases and J 4 bases; nucleotides not matched to a gene: 5. In DNA, the CDR3 is TGTGCCAGCAGTTTATCGAGGGGGCTGGGCTATGGCTACACCTTC. As protein: CASSLSRGLGYGYTF.

The chain links TRBV7-8 to TRBJ2-7; 7 positions match TRBD2. The germline V gene has CDR1 SGHVS and CDR2 FQNEAQ. The junction had 10 bases not matched to a gene; V was cut back by 6 bases and J by 2 bases. The CDR3 loop spans 15 amino acids. The CDR3 DNA follows: TGTGCCAGCAGTTCTCTGGGGGGGGTGACCTACGAGCAGTACTTC. It yields the protein CASSSLGGVTYEQYF.

V and J are TRBV14 and TRBJ1-3; 9 bases line up with TRBD1. V trimming: 0 bases; J trimming: 5 bases; junction bases outside the gene matches: 14. This CDR3 has 19 amino acids. Germline V gene sequence: CDR1 SGHDN, CDR2 FVKESK. The CDR3 spells CASSQDKSDRGFRRNTIYF. The DNA for the CDR3 is TGTGCCAGCAGCCAAGATAAGTCGGACAGGGGATTTAGAAGAAACACCATATATTTT. Full variable domain (missing parts from reference TRBV14 and TRBJ1-3): EAGVTQFPSHSVIEKGQTVTLRCDPISGHDNLYWYRRVMGKEIKFLLHFVKESKQDESGMPNNRFLAERTGGTYSTLKVQPAELEDSGVYFCASSQDKSDRGFRRNTIYFGEGSWLTVV.

V and J are TRBV28 and TRBJ2-7, with 9 bases identical to TRBD2. The CDR3 is made up of 16 amino acids. CDR1 MDHEN and CDR2 SYDVKM come from the germline V gene. V lost 3 bases to trimming and J lost 2 bases; unmatched junction nucleotides: 8. CDR3 sequence: CASSFASGESPYEQYF. The CDR3 coding sequence is TGTGCCAGCAGTTTCGCTAGCGGGGAATCCCCCTACGAGCAGTACTTC.

The chain couples TRBV5-1 to TRBJ1-6; no definite D call. Trimming cost V 0 bases and J 12 bases, with 10 bases left between them. CDR3 length: 13 amino acids. CDR1 SGHRS and CDR2 YFSETQ come from the germline V gene. The CDR3 sequence is CASSLGVGEPLHF. The CDR3 DNA follows: TGCGCCAGCAGCTTGGGGGTCGGGGAACCCCTCCACTTT.

The J gene is TRBJ2-4, the V gene TRBV25-1; a weak D match, TRBD2 (6 bases). Germline V gene data show CDR1 as MGHDK and CDR2 as SYGVNS. Trimming removed 4 bases from V and 7 bases from J, with 17 bases in between. This CDR3 spans 15 amino acids. The CDR3: CASSVSGGGRNIQYF. The CDR3 region has the DNA TGTGCCAGCAGTGTTAGTGGGGGAGGTCGTAACATTCAGTACTTC.

The chain carries TRBV30 and TRBJ1-2; D is possibly TRBD1 (5 bases). In germline, CDR1 is GTSNPN, CDR2 SVGIG (reference sequence). The CDR3 is 12 residues long. The V end lost 1 base, the J end lost 4 bases, and 7 bases lay between the germline ends. The DNA for the CDR3 is TGTGCCTGGAGTGGGGACTCCTATGGCTACACCTTC. Translated, it gives CAWSGDSYGYTF.

The J gene is TRBJ2-7, the V gene TRBV27, with D possibly being TRBD1 (6 bases). Germline-derived CDR1 and CDR2 are MNHEY and SMNVEV (reference sequence). V was cut by 8 bases and J by 4 bases, with 15 bases left in between. The CDR3 has 13 residues. CDR3 DNA sequence: TGTGCCAGCTTTACCCGAGGGGGTTACGAGCAGTACTTC. Its protein product is CASFTRGGYEQYF.